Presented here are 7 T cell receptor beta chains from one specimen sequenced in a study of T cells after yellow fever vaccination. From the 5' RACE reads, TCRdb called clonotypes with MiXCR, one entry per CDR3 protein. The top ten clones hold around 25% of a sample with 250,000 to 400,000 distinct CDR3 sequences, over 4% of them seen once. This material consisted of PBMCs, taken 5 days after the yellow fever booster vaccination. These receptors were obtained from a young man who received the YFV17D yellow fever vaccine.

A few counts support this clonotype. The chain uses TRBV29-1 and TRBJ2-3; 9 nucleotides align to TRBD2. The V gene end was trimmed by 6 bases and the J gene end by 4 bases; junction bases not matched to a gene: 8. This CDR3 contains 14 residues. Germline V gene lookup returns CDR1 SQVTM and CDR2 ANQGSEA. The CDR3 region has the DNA TGCAGCGTCTCACCGGGACTAGCATCAGATACGCAGTATTTT. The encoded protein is CSVSPGLASDTQYF.

CDR3 sequence (DNA): TGTGCCAGCAGCGTAGATGGGTATAGCAATCAGCCCCAGCATTTT. Its translation is CASSVDGYSNQPQHF. The J gene is TRBJ1-5, the V gene TRBV9; D not resolved. This CDR3 comprises 15 residues. V lost 0 bases and J 0 bases, leaving 7 bases between the germline ends. The germline V gene has CDR1 SGDLS and CDR2 YYNGEE.

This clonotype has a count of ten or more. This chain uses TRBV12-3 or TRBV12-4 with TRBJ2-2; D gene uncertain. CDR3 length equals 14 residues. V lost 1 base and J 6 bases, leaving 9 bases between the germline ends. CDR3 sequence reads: CASSLGRRAGELFF. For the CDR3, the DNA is TGTGCCAGCAGTTTAGGCCGTAGGGCCGGGGAGCTGTTTTTT.

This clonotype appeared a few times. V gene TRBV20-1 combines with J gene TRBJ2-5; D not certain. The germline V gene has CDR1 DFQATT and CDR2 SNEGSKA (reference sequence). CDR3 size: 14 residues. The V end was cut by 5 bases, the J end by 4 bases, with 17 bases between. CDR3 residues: CSAVAPRFIETQYF. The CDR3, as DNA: TGCAGTGCTGTCGCCCCTAGGTTCATAGAGACCCAGTACTTC.

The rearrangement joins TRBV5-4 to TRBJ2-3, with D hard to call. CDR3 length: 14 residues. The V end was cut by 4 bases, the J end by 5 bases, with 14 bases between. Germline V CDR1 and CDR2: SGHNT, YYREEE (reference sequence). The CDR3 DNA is TGTGCCAGCAGCCATCAGACTGGAAGAGATACGCAGTATTTT. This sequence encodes CASSHQTGRDTQYF.

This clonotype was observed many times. CDR3 coding DNA: TGCGCCAGCAGTCCGACGGTATTCAATCAGCCCCAGCATTTT. It specifies CASSPTVFNQPQHF. This chain connects TRBV4-1 to TRBJ1-5, with unresolved D. V gave up 6 bases and J gave up 3 bases, with 12 bases separating them. Germline CDR1 is MGHRA and CDR2 is YSYEKL. CDR3 length equals 14 residues.

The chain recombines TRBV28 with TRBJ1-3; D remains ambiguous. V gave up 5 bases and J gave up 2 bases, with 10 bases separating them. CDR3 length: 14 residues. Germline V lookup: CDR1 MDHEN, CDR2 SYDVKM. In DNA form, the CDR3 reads TGTGCCAGCAGTCTCGGGCCCACTGGAAACACCATATATTTT. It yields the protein CASSLGPTGNTIYF. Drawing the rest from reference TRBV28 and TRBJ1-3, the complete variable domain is DVKVTQSSRYLVKRTGEKVFLECVQDMDHENMFWYRQDPGLGLRLIYFSYDVKMKEKGDIPEGYSVSREKKERFSLILESASTNQTSMYLCASSLGPTGNTIYFGEGSWLTVV.